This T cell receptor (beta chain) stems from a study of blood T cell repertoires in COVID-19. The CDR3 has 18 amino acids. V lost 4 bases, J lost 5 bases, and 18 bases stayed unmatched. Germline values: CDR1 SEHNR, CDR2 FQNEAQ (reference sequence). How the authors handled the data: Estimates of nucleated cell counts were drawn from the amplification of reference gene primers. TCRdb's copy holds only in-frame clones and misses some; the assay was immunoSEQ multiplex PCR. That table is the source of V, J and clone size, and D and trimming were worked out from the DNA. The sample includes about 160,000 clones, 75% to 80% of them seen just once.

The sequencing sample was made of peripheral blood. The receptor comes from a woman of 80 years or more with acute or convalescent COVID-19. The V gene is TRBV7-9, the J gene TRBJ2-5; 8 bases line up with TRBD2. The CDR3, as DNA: TGTGCCAGCAGCTCCCCGGTTGGTAGCGGGGACCCTTCGGAGACCCAGTACTTC. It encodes CASSSPVGSGDPSETQYF.